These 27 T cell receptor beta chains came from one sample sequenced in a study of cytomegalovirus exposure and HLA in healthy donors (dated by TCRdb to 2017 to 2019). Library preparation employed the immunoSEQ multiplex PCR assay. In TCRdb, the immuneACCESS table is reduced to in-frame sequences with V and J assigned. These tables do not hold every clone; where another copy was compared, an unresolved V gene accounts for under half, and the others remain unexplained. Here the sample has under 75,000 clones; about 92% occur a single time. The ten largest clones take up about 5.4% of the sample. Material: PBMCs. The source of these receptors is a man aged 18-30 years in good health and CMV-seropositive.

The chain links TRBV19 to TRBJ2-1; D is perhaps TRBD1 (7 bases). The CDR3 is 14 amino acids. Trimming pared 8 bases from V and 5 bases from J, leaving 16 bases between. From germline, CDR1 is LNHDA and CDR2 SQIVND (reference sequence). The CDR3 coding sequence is TGTGCCAGTGGCCGGCGGGACAGACACAATGAGCAGTTCTTC. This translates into CASGRRDRHNEQFF.

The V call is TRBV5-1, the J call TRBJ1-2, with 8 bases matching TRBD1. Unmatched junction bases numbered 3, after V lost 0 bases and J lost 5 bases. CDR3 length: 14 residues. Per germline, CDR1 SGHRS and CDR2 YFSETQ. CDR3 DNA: TGCGCCAGCAGCTTGGAGGGGACAGGATATGGCTACACCTTC. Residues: CASSLEGTGYGYTF. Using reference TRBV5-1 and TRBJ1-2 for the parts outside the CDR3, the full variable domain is KAGVTQTPRYLIKTRGQQVTLSCSPISGHRSVSWYQQTPGQGLQFLFEYFSETQRNKGNFPGRFSGRQFSNSRSEMNVSTLELGDSALYLCASSLEGTGYGYTFGSGTRLTVV.

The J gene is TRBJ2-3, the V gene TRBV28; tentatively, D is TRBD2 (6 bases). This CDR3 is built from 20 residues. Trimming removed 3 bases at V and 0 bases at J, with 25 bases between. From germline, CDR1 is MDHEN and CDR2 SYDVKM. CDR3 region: CASSFVLGGAPGISTDTQYF. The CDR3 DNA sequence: TGTGCCAGCAGTTTCGTCTTGGGGGGAGCCCCGGGGATAAGCACAGATACGCAGTATTTT.

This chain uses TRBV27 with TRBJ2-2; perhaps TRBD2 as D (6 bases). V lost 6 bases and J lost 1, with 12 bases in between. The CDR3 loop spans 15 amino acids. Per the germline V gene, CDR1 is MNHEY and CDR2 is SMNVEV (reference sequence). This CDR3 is CASSQGTQNTGELFF. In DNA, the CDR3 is TGTGCCAGCAGCCAAGGGACTCAGAACACCGGGGAGCTGTTTTTT.

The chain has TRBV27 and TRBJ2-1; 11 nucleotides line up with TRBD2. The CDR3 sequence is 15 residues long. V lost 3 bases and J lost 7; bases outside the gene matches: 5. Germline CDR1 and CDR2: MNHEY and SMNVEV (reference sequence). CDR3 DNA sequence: TGTGCCAGCAGTTTTAGACTAGCGGGACAGAATGAGCAGTTCTTC. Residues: CASSFRLAGQNEQFF.

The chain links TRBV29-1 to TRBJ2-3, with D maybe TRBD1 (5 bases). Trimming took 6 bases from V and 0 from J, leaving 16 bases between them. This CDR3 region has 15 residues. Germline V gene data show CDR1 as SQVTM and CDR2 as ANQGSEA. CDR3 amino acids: CSVLDTLTSTDTQYF. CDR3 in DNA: TGCAGCGTCCTGGACACCCTGACGAGCACAGATACGCAGTATTTT.

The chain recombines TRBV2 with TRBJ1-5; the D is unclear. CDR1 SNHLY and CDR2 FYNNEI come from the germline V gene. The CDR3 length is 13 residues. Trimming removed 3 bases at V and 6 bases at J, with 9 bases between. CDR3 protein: CASSDQVSQPQHF. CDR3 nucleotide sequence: TGTGCCAGCAGTGACCAGGTGAGTCAGCCCCAGCATTTT.

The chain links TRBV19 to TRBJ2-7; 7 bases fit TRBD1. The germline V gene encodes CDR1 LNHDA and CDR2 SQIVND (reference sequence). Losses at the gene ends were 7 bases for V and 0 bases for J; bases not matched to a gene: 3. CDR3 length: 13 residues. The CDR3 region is CASTGGSSYEQYF. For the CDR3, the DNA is TGTGCCAGTACAGGGGGTAGCTCCTACGAGCAGTACTTC. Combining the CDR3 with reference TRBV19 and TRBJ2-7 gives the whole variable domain DGGITQSPKYLFRKEGQNVTLSCEQNLNHDAMYWYRQDPGQGLRLIYYSQIVNDFQKGDIAEGYSVSREKKESFPLTVTSAQKNPTAFYLCASTGGSSYEQYFGPGTRLTVT.

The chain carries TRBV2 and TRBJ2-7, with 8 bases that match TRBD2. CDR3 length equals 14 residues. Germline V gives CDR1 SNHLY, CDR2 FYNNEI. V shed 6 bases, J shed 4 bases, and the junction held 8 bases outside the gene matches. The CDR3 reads CASRGRGRLYEQYF. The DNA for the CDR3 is TGTGCCAGCAGAGGTCGCGGGAGGCTGTACGAGCAGTACTTC.

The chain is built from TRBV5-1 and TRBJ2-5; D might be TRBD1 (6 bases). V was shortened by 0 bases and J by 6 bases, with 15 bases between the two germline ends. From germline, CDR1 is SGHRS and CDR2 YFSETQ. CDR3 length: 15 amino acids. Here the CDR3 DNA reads TGCGCCAGCAGCTTGGCCCCAGGGGATGGAAAGACCCAGTACTTC. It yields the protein CASSLAPGDGKTQYF.

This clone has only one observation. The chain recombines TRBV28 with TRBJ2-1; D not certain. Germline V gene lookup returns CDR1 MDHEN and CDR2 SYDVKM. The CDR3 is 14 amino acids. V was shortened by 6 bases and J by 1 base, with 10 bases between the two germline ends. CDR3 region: CASSPIESYNEQFF. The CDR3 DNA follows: TGTGCCAGCAGCCCCATAGAGTCCTACAATGAGCAGTTCTTC.

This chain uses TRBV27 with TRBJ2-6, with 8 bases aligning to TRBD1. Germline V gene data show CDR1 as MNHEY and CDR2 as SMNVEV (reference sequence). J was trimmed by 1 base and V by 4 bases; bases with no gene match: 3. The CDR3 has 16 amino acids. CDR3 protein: CASSSRQGSGANVLTF. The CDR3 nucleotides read TGTGCCAGCAGTTCCAGACAGGGGTCTGGGGCCAACGTCCTGACTTTC.

This CDR3 reads CASSFRLAGDNEQFF. DNA for the CDR3: TGTGCCAGCAGCTTCCGACTAGCGGGCGACAATGAGCAGTTCTTC. This chain uses TRBV7-6 with TRBJ2-1, with 10 positions matching TRBD2. Germline V lookup: CDR1 SGHVS, CDR2 FNYEAQ. With V trimmed by 3 bases and J by 5 bases, 4 bases remained unmatched. The CDR3 spans 15 residues.

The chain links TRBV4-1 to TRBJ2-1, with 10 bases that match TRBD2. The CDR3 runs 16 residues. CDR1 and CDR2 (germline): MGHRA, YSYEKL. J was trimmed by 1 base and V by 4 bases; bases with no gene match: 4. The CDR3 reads CASSLRTSGSYNEQFF. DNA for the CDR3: TGCGCCAGCAGCCTCCGGACTAGCGGTTCCTACAATGAGCAGTTCTTC.

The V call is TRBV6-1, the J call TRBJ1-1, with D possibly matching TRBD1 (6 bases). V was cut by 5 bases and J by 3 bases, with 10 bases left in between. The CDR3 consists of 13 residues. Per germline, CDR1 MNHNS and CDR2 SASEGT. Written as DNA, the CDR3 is TGTGCCAGCAGTTATGGGGGCTACACTGAAGCTTTCTTT. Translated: CASSYGGYTEAFF.

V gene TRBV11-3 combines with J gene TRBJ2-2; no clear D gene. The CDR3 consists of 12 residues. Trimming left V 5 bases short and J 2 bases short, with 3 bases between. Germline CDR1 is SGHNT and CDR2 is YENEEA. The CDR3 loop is CASSPNTGELFF. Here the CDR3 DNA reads TGTGCCAGCAGCCCAAACACCGGGGAGCTGTTTTTT.

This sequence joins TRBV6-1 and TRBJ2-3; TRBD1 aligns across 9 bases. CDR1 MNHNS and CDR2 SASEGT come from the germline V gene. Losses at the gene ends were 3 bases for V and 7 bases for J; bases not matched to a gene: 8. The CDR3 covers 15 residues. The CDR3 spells CASSDPQGAENTQYF. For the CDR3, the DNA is TGTGCCAGCAGTGATCCACAGGGGGCGGAAAATACGCAGTATTTT.

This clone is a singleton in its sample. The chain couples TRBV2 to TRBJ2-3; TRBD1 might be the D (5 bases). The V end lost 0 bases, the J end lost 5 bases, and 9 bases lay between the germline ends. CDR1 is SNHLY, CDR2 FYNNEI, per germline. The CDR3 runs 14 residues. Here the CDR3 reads CASSEALQGDTQYF. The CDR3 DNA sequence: TGTGCCAGCAGTGAAGCGCTTCAGGGAGATACGCAGTATTTT.

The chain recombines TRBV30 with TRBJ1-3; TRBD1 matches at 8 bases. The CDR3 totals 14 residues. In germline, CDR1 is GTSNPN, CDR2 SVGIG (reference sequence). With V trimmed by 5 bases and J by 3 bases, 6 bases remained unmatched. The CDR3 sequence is CAWALGQDGNTIYF. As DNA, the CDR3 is TGTGCCTGGGCCCTGGGACAGGATGGAAACACCATATATTTT.

DNA for the CDR3: TGTGCCAGCAGCTCCCCCGGGACTAGCGGGAGGGGGTGGAATGAGCAGTTCTTC. Amino acid sequence: CASSSPGTSGRGWNEQFF. The chain combines TRBV9 with TRBJ2-1; TRBD2 agrees at 16 bases. CDR3 length: 18 amino acids. Germline V lookup: CDR1 SGDLS, CDR2 YYNGEE. J was trimmed by 7 bases and V by 4 bases; bases with no gene match: 11.

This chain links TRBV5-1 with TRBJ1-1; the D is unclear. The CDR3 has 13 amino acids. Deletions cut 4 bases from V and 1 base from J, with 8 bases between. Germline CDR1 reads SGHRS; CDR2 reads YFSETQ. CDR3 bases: TGCGCCAGCAGCATGACAACGAACACTGAAGCTTTCTTT. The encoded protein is CASSMTTNTEAFF.

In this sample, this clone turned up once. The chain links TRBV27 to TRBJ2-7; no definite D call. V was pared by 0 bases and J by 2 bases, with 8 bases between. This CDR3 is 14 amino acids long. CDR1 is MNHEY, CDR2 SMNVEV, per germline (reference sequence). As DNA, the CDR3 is TGTGCCAGCAGTTTATCGCCGGGTGCCTACGAGCAGTACTTC. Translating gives CASSLSPGAYEQYF.

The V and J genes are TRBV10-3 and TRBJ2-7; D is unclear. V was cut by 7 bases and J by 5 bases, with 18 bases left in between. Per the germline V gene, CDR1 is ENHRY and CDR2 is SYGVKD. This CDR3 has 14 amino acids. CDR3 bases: TGTGCCATCAAAGCCGAGGTCCGTCTAGACGAGCAGTACTTC. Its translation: CAIKAEVRLDEQYF.

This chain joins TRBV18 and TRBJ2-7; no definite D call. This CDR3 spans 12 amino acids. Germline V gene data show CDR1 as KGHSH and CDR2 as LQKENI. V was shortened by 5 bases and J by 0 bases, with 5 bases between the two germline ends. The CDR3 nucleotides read TGTGCCAGCTCAACTGCCTCCTACGAGCAGTACTTC. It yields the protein CASSTASYEQYF.

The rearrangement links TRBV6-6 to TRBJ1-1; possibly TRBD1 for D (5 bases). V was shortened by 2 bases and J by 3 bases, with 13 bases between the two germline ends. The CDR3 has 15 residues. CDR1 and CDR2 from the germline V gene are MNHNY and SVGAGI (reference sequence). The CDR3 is CASSYIRGADTEAFF. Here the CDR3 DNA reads TGTGCCAGCAGTTACATAAGGGGCGCGGACACTGAAGCTTTCTTT.

CDR3: CASSLQGFPDTQYF. CDR3 bases: TGTGCCAGCAGCCTACAGGGATTTCCAGATACGCAGTATTTT. This rearrangement joins TRBV7-6 to TRBJ2-3; D might be TRBD1 (6 bases). V dropped 5 bases and J dropped 4 bases, with 13 bases sitting between them. CDR3 length: 14 amino acids. Germline loops: CDR1 SGHVS, CDR2 FNYEAQ.

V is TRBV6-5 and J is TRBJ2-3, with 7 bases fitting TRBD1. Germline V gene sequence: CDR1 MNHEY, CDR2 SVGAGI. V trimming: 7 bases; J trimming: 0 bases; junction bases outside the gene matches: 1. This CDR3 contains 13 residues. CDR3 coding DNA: TGTGCCAGCACAGGGGGTAGCACAGATACGCAGTATTTT. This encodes CASTGGSTDTQYF.